The 20 T cell receptor beta chains listed next were all sequenced from one sample in a study of Ad26.COV2.S vaccination and SARS-CoV-2 variants. Clones were read by immunoSEQ multiplex PCR, and TCRdb kept only the in-frame ones, dropping some. Among over 130,000 clones, more than 80% were seen once, and the ten largest hold approximately 5.1%. The source material was peripheral blood, sampled after recovery from COVID-19. These receptors all stem from a human donor who had recovered from COVID-19.

The rearrangement links TRBV28 to TRBJ1-2; D unresolved. This CDR3 is 15 amino acids long. V lost 5 bases and J 7 bases, leaving 20 bases between the germline ends. Germline V gives CDR1 MDHEN, CDR2 SYDVKM. The CDR3 protein is CASSIRSVGLGGYTF. DNA of the CDR3: TGTGCCAGCAGTATACGATCGGTGGGTCTAGGTGGCTACACCTTC.

There are many counts of this clone. This sequence joins TRBV28 and TRBJ1-1; no clear D. Trimming removed 9 bases from V and 8 bases from J, with 19 bases in between. The CDR3 spans 13 residues. Germline-derived CDR1 and CDR2 are MDHEN and SYDVKM. The CDR3 sequence is CASSPTAVGEAFF. CDR3 DNA sequence: TGTGCCAGTAGCCCCACGGCAGTTGGGGAAGCTTTCTTT.

V is TRBV11-3 and J is TRBJ2-1; either TRBD1 or TRBD2 may supply D (6 bases each). Looked up from germline, CDR1 is SGHNT and CDR2 is YENEEA. This CDR3 has 15 residues. The V end was cut by 5 bases, the J end by 2 bases, with 13 bases between. The chain's CDR3 is CASSSPGAPYNEQFF. The CDR3 nucleotides are TGTGCCAGCAGCAGTCCGGGGGCACCCTACAATGAGCAGTTCTTC.

In its sample, this clone was seen a few times. This chain joins TRBV7-9 and TRBJ1-2; D gene unclear. The CDR3 has 15 residues. V was pared by 7 bases and J by 5 bases, with 20 bases between. In germline, CDR1 is SEHNR, CDR2 FQNEAQ (reference sequence). The CDR3 nucleotides are TGTGCCAGCACGGATCTACCGGGATCAGCTTATGGCTACACCTTC. Its protein product is CASTDLPGSAYGYTF.

The chain is built from TRBV18 and TRBJ2-1, with 11 bases lining up with TRBD2. V lost 2 bases to trimming and J lost 7 bases; unmatched junction nucleotides: 10. The CDR3 has 17 amino acids. The germline V gene encodes CDR1 KGHSH and CDR2 LQKENI. CDR3: CASSPFTLTSGENEQFF. The CDR3 DNA sequence: TGTGCCAGCTCACCATTCACCCTGACTAGCGGGGAAAATGAGCAGTTCTTC. The whole variable domain, filled in from reference TRBV18 and TRBJ2-1, reads NAGVMQNPRHLVRRRGQEARLRCSPMKGHSHVYWYRQLPEEGLKFMVYLQKENIIDESGMPKERFSAEFPKEGPSILRIQQVVRGDSAAYFCASSPFTLTSGENEQFFGPGTRLTVL.

The chain employs TRBV5-6 and TRBJ1-5; maybe TRBD1 (5 bases). The V end lost 1 base, the J end lost 7 bases, and 15 bases lay between the germline ends. CDR1 and CDR2 from the germline V gene are SGHDT and YYEEEE. The CDR3 loop spans 15 amino acids. The CDR3 DNA follows: TGTGCCAGCAGCTTGAGGCAGGGACGTGGACAGCCCCAGCATTTT. Amino acid sequence: CASSLRQGRGQPQHF.

V and J are TRBV6-2 or TRBV6-3 and TRBJ2-1, with TRBD1 identical over 8 bases. Germline V gene lookup returns CDR1 MNHEY and CDR2 SVGEGT. V lost 3 bases to trimming and J lost 4 bases; unmatched junction nucleotides: 8. The CDR3 consists of 16 residues. CDR3 sequence reads: CASSYFRQGHYNEQFF. As DNA, the CDR3 is TGTGCCAGCAGTTATTTCCGACAGGGGCATTACAATGAGCAGTTCTTC.

This rearrangement joins TRBV7-8 to TRBJ2-4; 7 bases are a match to TRBD1. The CDR3 totals 19 residues. The junction had 16 bases not matched to a gene; V was cut back by 5 bases and J by 0 bases. Germline CDR1 SGHVS, CDR2 FQNEAQ. The CDR3 here is CASSPQGDSLNLAKNIQYF. The CDR3 bases are TGTGCCAGCAGCCCCCAGGGGGACAGCCTAAACTTAGCCAAAAACATTCAGTACTTC. Supplemented by reference TRBV7-8 and TRBJ2-4, the full variable domain reads GAGVSQSPRYKVAKRGQDVALRCDPISGHVSLFWYQQALGQGPEFLTYFQNEAQLDKSGLPSDRFFAERPEGSVSTLKIQRTQQEDSAVYLCASSPQGDSLNLAKNIQYFGAGTRLSVL.

The table lists this clone with a count of one. This chain uses TRBV12-5 with TRBJ1-1; possible D gene TRBD1, 6 bases. Germline V gene data show CDR1 as LGHNT and CDR2 as FRNRAP. The V end lost 1 base, the J end lost 4 bases, and 7 bases lay between the germline ends. CDR3 length: 13 residues. The CDR3 region has the DNA TGTGCTAGTGGTTTGGAAGGGGGCACTGAAGCTTTCTTT. This sequence encodes CASGLEGGTEAFF.

CDR3 residues: CASSPEEGFYAGELFF. The CDR3, as DNA: TGTGCCAGCAGCCCGGAGGAGGGATTTTATGCCGGGGAGCTGTTTTTT. The chain is built from TRBV9 and TRBJ2-2; tentative D call: TRBD2 (6 bases). Looked up from germline, CDR1 is SGDLS and CDR2 is YYNGEE. Trimming pared 4 bases from V and 6 bases from J, leaving 19 bases between. The CDR3 spans 16 residues.

The chain uses TRBV6-2 or TRBV6-3 and TRBJ2-7; D gene ambiguous. Trimming pared 5 bases from V and 4 bases from J, leaving 9 bases between. The CDR3 spans 12 residues. The germline V gene encodes CDR1 MNHEY and CDR2 SVGEGT. The CDR3 DNA reads TGTGCCAGCAGTCACTATGGGTACGAGCAGTACTTC. Residues: CASSHYGYEQYF.

This chain joins TRBV7-8 and TRBJ2-7, with D possibly TRBD1 on 6 matching bases. Trimming left V 5 bases short and J 2 bases short, with 13 bases between. The CDR3 has 14 amino acids. The germline V gene has CDR1 SGHVS and CDR2 FQNEAQ. DNA of the CDR3: TGTGCCAGCAGCACCAGACAGGATCCCTACGAGCAGTACTTC. Protein sequence: CASSTRQDPYEQYF.

The chain is built from TRBV2 and TRBJ2-5; 7 bases agree with TRBD2. J gave up 7 bases and V 5 bases, and 7 bases lay outside the gene matches. CDR3 length equals 13 residues. The germline CDR1 and CDR2 sequences are SNHLY and FYNNEI. In DNA form, the CDR3 reads TGTGCCAGCAGTTCTGGGGGGGACGGGACCCAGTACTTC. Protein product: CASSSGGDGTQYF.

The chain links TRBV28 to TRBJ2-7; 8 bases agree with TRBD1. This CDR3 comprises 15 residues. V lost 6 bases, J lost 4 bases, and 11 bases stayed unmatched. Germline V gene lookup returns CDR1 MDHEN and CDR2 SYDVKM. The CDR3 spells CASRTDRDRLYEQYF. Written as DNA, the CDR3 is TGTGCCAGCAGGACGGACCGGGACAGGCTGTACGAGCAGTACTTC.

The chain links TRBV27 to TRBJ1-6, with a tentative D call TRBD1 (5 bases). Deletions cut 6 bases from V and 6 bases from J, with 21 bases between. This CDR3 spans 17 amino acids. The germline CDR1 and CDR2 sequences are MNHEY and SMNVEV (reference sequence). Here the CDR3 DNA reads TGTGCCAGCAGCTCGGGACCGAATAACGGGGGTAATTCACCCCTCCACTTT. It yields the protein CASSSGPNNGGNSPLHF.

CDR3 sequence (DNA): TGTGCCAGCAGCCCGGGACAGCTTAATCAGCCCCAGCATTTT. This gives the protein CASSPGQLNQPQHF. The chain employs TRBV28 and TRBJ1-5; TRBD1 agrees at 7 bases. Per the germline V gene, CDR1 is MDHEN and CDR2 is SYDVKM. The J segment lost 4 bases and the V segment lost 6 bases, leaving 6 bases of the junction unmatched. This CDR3 region has 14 residues.

As for this clone: The identical CDR3 is also encoded by other nucleotide sequences in the sample. This sequence joins TRBV28 and TRBJ2-5; no firm D call. V was trimmed by 2 bases and J by 5 bases, leaving 3 bases between them. Germline loops: CDR1 MDHEN, CDR2 SYDVKM. This CDR3 region has 11 residues. The CDR3 loop is CASSLMETQYF. DNA of the CDR3: TGTGCCAGCAGTTTAATGGAGACCCAGTACTTC. Full variable domain (missing parts from reference TRBV28 and TRBJ2-5): DVKVTQSSRYLVKRTGEKVFLECVQDMDHENMFWYRQDPGLGLRLIYFSYDVKMKEKGDIPEGYSVSREKKERFSLILESASTNQTSMYLCASSLMETQYFGPGTRLLVL.

The rearrangement joins TRBV23-1 to TRBJ1-6; 7 positions match TRBD1. TRBV23-1 is assigned to the ORF class and has an uncertain function. The ends lost 11 bases at V and 5 bases at J; junction bases unmatched: 12. The CDR3 runs to 15 residues. CDR3 residues: CAAKSDRPHNSPLHF. As DNA, the CDR3 is TGCGCCGCAAAATCGGACAGGCCCCATAATTCACCCCTCCACTTT.

The rearrangement links TRBV18 to TRBJ2-1; D is uncertain. Germline V gene data show CDR1 as KGHSH and CDR2 as LQKENI. The CDR3 totals 14 residues. Between the trimmed V and J ends, which lost 3 bases and 7 bases, there was a span of 13 bases. This CDR3 is CASSPPVVRNEQFF. The CDR3 DNA follows: TGTGCCAGCTCACCTCCGGTAGTTAGGAATGAGCAGTTCTTC.

The CDR3 loop reads CASSSARVYEQYF. CDR3 in DNA: TGTGCCAGCAGTTCAGCCAGGGTCTACGAGCAGTACTTC. This chain uses TRBV6-5 with TRBJ2-7, with a tentative D call TRBD1 (5 bases). This CDR3 contains 13 residues. Trimming cost V 4 bases and J 3 bases, with 10 bases left between them. CDR1 and CDR2 (germline): MNHEY, SVGAGI.